This is a list of T cell receptor beta chains from one sample in a study of blood T cell repertoires in COVID-19. Assay: immunoSEQ multiplex PCR; the TCRdb copy retains only in-frame clones and omits some. The sample consists of around 250,000 clones, approximately 91% of them appearing once. The sequenced material came from PBMCs or T cells enriched from blood (not recorded which). The receptors were gathered from a human donor in a cohort exposed to, infected with or recovered from COVID-19 (not recorded which). The donor label of this sample is uncertain. CDR3s include the opening cysteine and the closing phenylalanine or tryptophan. Fields, in order: CDR3 length, J gene, D gene, V gene, clone size, CDR3 DNA, CDR3 protein. A D gene is named only where the DNA matches it firmly. Clone sizes are given selectively: once, few, many, or a class where the clone is expanded.

15 | TRBJ2-5 | . | TRBV7-6 | once | TGTGCCAGCAGCTTAGCGCCCGGCCCTCAGGGGACCCAGTACTTC | CASSLAPGPQGTQYF
13 | TRBJ1-6 | . | TRBV12-3/TRBV12-4 | once | TGTGCCAGCAGTTTAGATGAGGGCTCACCCCTCCACTTT | CASSLDEGSPLHF
17 | TRBJ1-2 | TRBD1 | TRBV4-1 | . | TGCGCCAGCAGCCAAGGTTTAAGGGACAGCGGGCACTATGGCTACACCTTC | CASSQGLRDSGHYGYTF
14 | TRBJ1-5 | . | TRBV6-5 | . | TGTGCCAGCAGTCTAGGGGGGAGGGGTCAGCCCCAGCATTTT | CASSLGGRGQPQHF
13 | TRBJ1-1 | TRBD1 | TRBV19 | . | TGTGCCAGTAAACGGGACAGGGAGTATGAAGCTTTCTTT | CASKRDREYEAFF
12 | TRBJ2-3 | . | TRBV2 | . | TGTGCCAGCAGTCGGAGCACAGATACGCAGTATTTT | CASSRSTDTQYF
17 | TRBJ2-7 | TRBD1 | TRBV11-2 | . | TGTGCCAGCAGCTTAGATCCGCGGGACAGGGGAGTGAACGAGCAGTACTTC | CASSLDPRDRGVNEQYF
15 | TRBJ2-7 | . | TRBV30 | . | TGTGCCTGGAGTTTGGGCAGGGGGGAGTGGGACGAGCAGTACTTC | CAWSLGRGEWDEQYF
12 | TRBJ2-7 | . | TRBV30 | . | TGTGCCTGGAGTGTACAGAGCTACGAGCAGTACTTC | CAWSVQSYEQYF
16 | TRBJ1-2 | TRBD1 | TRBV29-1 | . | TGCAGCGTTGGGGAACAGGGGGCGTCAATCCCATATGGCTACACCTTC | CSVGEQGASIPYGYTF
13 | TRBJ2-3 | . | TRBV19 | . | TGTGCCACCCGCCCTGGGGGGACAGATACGCAGTATTTT | CATRPGGTDTQYF
15 | TRBJ1-5 | . | TRBV2 | . | TGTGCCAGCAGTGATATGAGGGAGGACAATCAGCCCCAGCATTTT | CASSDMREDNQPQHF
13 | TRBJ2-3 | TRBD1 | TRBV29-1 | . | TGCAGCGCGGACAGGGTGGGCGGGGATACGCAGTATTTT | CSADRVGGDTQYF
14 | TRBJ1-3 | . | TRBV14 | . | TGTGCCAGACCCGGAGAGAGCTCTGGAAACACCATATATTTT | CARPGESSGNTIYF
15 | TRBJ2-2 | TRBD1 | TRBV9 | . | TGTGCCAGCAGCGTTACAGGGGAAGGGGCCGGGGAGCTGTTTTTT | CASSVTGEGAGELFF
14 | TRBJ1-1 | TRBD1 | TRBV5-1 | . | TGCGCCAGCAGCTTGGCGACAGGGGGCACTGAAGCTTTCTTT | CASSLATGGTEAFF
14 | TRBJ2-7 | . | TRBV16 | . | TGTGCCAGCAGCCAATCGTTACAGAACTACGAGCAGTACTTC | CASSQSLQNYEQYF
17 | TRBJ2-5 | . | TRBV24-1 | . | TGTGCCACCAGTGATTTGCGGTCAGTGACAGGAAAAGAGACCCAGTACTTC | CATSDLRSVTGKETQYF
18 | TRBJ1-1 | . | TRBV7-9 | . | TGTGCCAGCAGCTTAACACTAATTTTAAGACAGAAGAACACTGAAGCTTTCTTT | CASSLTLILRQKNTEAFF
14 | TRBJ2-7 | TRBD1 | TRBV29-1 | . | TGCAGCGTCCTTCGGGACAGGGTTCCCTACGAGCAGTACTTC | CSVLRDRVPYEQYF
15 | TRBJ1-4 | . | TRBV9 | . | TGTGCCAGCAGCGTAGGCCCCGGGAGCCCTGAAAAACTGTTTTTT | CASSVGPGSPEKLFF
14 | TRBJ1-2 | TRBD1 | TRBV5-4 | . | TGTGCCAGCAGCTCGGGACAGACCGTCTATGGCTACACCTTC | CASSSGQTVYGYTF
15 | TRBJ1-1 | . | TRBV14 | . | TGTGCCAGCAGCCAAGATCAAGCCGAGAACACTGAAGCTTTCTTT | CASSQDQAENTEAFF
12 | TRBJ2-7 | . | TRBV5-8 | . | TGTGCCAGCAGCTTGACAGCCTACGAGCAGTACTTC | CASSLTAYEQYF
15 | TRBJ1-6 | TRBD1 | TRBV19 | . | TGTGCCAGTGCCATAGGGGACAGGCTTAATTCACCCCTCCACTTT | CASAIGDRLNSPLHF
13 | TRBJ2-5 | . | TRBV3-1/TRBV3-2 | . | TGTGCCAGCAGTCGACAGGGAGGAGAGACCCAGTACTTC | CASSRQGGETQYF
14 | TRBJ1-6 | . | TRBV10-3 | . | TGTGCCATCAGTGAGTCGACACGGTTCTCACCCCTCCACTTT | CAISESTRFSPLHF
15 | TRBJ2-5 | . | TRBV4-3 | . | TGCGCCAGCAGCCGTAGGACACTCCGGCTAGAGACCCAGTACTTC | CASSRRTLRLETQYF
15 | TRBJ2-3 | . | TRBV4-1 | . | TGCGCCAGCAGCCAGGGCAGGGGAAGCACAGATACGCAGTATTTT | CASSQGRGSTDTQYF
15 | TRBJ1-1 | . | TRBV5-5 | . | TGTGCCAGCAGCTTTCAGGTAGTCCCAAATACTGAAGCTTTCTTT | CASSFQVVPNTEAFF
14 | TRBJ1-1 | TRBD1 | TRBV7-3 | . | TGTGCCAGCAGCTCAACAGGGGGCGGCACTGAAGCTTTCTTT | CASSSTGGGTEAFF
18 | TRBJ1-5 | TRBD1 | TRBV11-2 | . | TGTGCCAGCAGCCCGGGACAGTATCGACTTAATAGCAATCAGCCCCAGCATTTT | CASSPGQYRLNSNQPQHF
19 | TRBJ2-3 | TRBD2 | TRBV7-9 | . | TGTGCCAGCAGCTTAGTAGTGTGGACTAGCGGGGAAAAGGAGGATACGCAGTATTTT | CASSLVVWTSGEKEDTQYF
12 | TRBJ1-2 | TRBD1 | TRBV4-3 | . | TGCGCCAGCAGCAGGACAGGGGTTGGCTACACCTTC | CASSRTGVGYTF
15 | TRBJ2-1 | TRBD2 | TRBV9 | . | TGTGCCAGCAGCGTAGCGGGGGGGCCGTACAATGAGCAGTTCTTC | CASSVAGGPYNEQFF
14 | TRBJ2-5 | TRBD1 | TRBV10-3 | . | TGTGCCATCAGTAACAGGGGGCTGGGGGAGACCCAGTACTTC | CAISNRGLGETQYF
11 | TRBJ1-1 | TRBD1 | TRBV11-1 | once | TGTGCCAGCAGCCAACAGGGGGAAGCTTTCTTT | CASSQQGEAFF
15 | TRBJ2-7 | TRBD1 | TRBV5-6 | . | TGTGCCAGCAGCTTGGGACAGGGAATAACCTACGAGCAGTACTTC | CASSLGQGITYEQYF
14 | TRBJ1-2 | . | TRBV5-6 | . | TGTGCCAGCAGCGTGCAGACAACATCCTATGGCTACACCTTC | CASSVQTTSYGYTF
17 | TRBJ1-5 | . | TRBV2 | . | TGTGCCAGCAGGGCGTCGCCCCGGACTAATAGCAATCAGCCCCAGCATTTT | CASRASPRTNSNQPQHF
14 | TRBJ2-7 | TRBD2 | TRBV30 | . | TGTGCCTGGAGTAGGCGGGGGGGTTCGTACGAGCAGTACTTC | CAWSRRGGSYEQYF
15 | TRBJ1-6 | . | TRBV19 | . | TGTGCCAGTACCATGAACAGCAATAATAATTCACCCCTCCACTTT | CASTMNSNNNSPLHF
14 | TRBJ1-2 | . | TRBV3-1/TRBV3-2 | . | TGTGCCAGCAGCCAAGTAAAGGCTCCAGGGGGCTACACCTTC | CASSQVKAPGGYTF
16 | TRBJ1-2 | TRBD1 | TRBV6-5 | . | TGTGCCAGCAGTTCCCCCTCCGGGACAGACGCTTATGGCTACACCTTC | CASSSPSGTDAYGYTF
13 | TRBJ1-2 | . | TRBV12-3/TRBV12-4 | . | TGTGCCAGCAGTTTCCGACAGCAGGACGGCTACACCTTC | CASSFRQQDGYTF
12 | TRBJ1-6 | . | TRBV7-9 | . | TGTGCCAGCAGCTCTAGAGATTCACCCCTCCACTTT | CASSSRDSPLHF
12 | TRBJ2-5 | . | TRBV6-1 | . | TGTGCCAGCAGTGAAGCCCCAGGGGCCCAGTACTTC | CASSEAPGAQYF
15 | TRBJ2-1 | TRBD2 | TRBV5-1 | . | TGCGCCAGCAGCTTGGAATCGGGGGGTTACAATGAGCAGTTCTTC | CASSLESGGYNEQFF
12 | TRBJ2-7 | . | TRBV18 | . | TGTGCCAGCGGCGGGGCCCACTACGAGCAGTACTTC | CASGGAHYEQYF
14 | TRBJ1-5 | . | TRBV10-3 | . | TGTGCCATCAGTGAGTCTCCATCATTCCAGCCCCAGCATTTT | CAISESPSFQPQHF
15 | TRBJ1-1 | . | TRBV6-5 | . | TGTGCCAGCAGTTCCCTGGACAGCTTATACACTGAAGCTTTCTTT | CASSSLDSLYTEAFF
16 | TRBJ1-2 | . | TRBV7-2 | . | TGTGCCAGCCGGCAGCCCCGGGGGGAATTGAACTATGGCTACACCTTC | CASRQPRGELNYGYTF
14 | TRBJ1-3 | . | TRBV5-1 | . | TGCGCCAGCAGCTTATCAGGGGATGGAAACACCATATATTTT | CASSLSGDGNTIYF
12 | TRBJ2-5 | . | TRBV9 | . | TGTGCCAGCAGCGGAGATGAAGAGACCCAGTACTTC | CASSGDEETQYF